This is a list of T cell receptor beta chains from one sample in a study of T-cell memory formation after mild COVID-19. One entry per CDR3 protein results from TCRdb running MiXCR on the 5' RACE reads. The data hold about 180,000 distinct CDR3 sequences, with roughly 17% observed a single time. Sequences were obtained from PBMCs or a T cell subset sorted from them (not recorded which). These TCRs come from an adult woman who had mild COVID-19 (a few samples of this study predate the infection). Cell type and time point are not known. CDR3s include the opening cysteine and the closing phenylalanine or tryptophan. Fields, in order: V gene, clone size, D gene, J gene, CDR3 protein, CDR3 DNA. D genes are given only for firm matches. Part of the rows lack a size; the others show once, few, many or a class for expanded clones.

V: TRBV7-2
size: .
D: TRBD2
J: TRBJ2-2
CDR3: CASSLAREAGELFF
DNA: TGTGCCAGCAGCTTAGCGCGGGAGGCCGGGGAGCTGTTTTTT

V: TRBV4-2
size: few
D: .
J: TRBJ2-2
CDR3: CASSQGGAKAGELFF
DNA: TGTGCCAGCAGCCAAGGTGGGGCGAAGGCCGGGGAGCTGTTTTTT

V: TRBV29-1
size: .
D: .
J: TRBJ1-2
CDR3: CSGNRENYGYTF
DNA: TGCAGCGGGAACAGGGAGAACTATGGCTACACCTTC

V: TRBV9
size: .
D: .
J: TRBJ2-1
CDR3: CASSPTPSSYNEQFF
DNA: TGTGCCAGCAGCCCGACCCCGAGCTCCTACAATGAGCAGTTCTTC

V: TRBV19
size: .
D: .
J: TRBJ1-1
CDR3: CASSIEGENTEAFF
DNA: TGTGCCAGTAGTATAGAGGGGGAGAACACTGAAGCTTTCTTT

V: TRBV7-8
size: few
D: .
J: TRBJ2-1
CDR3: CASSLSGGGAGFF
DNA: TGTGCCAGCAGCTTATCCGGCGGAGGGGCGGGGTTCTTC

V: TRBV7-2
size: few
D: .
J: TRBJ1-2
CDR3: CASSPGDGGYTF
DNA: TGTGCCAGCAGCCCAGGGGATGGCGGCTACACCTTC

V: TRBV6-6
size: .
D: TRBD1
J: TRBJ1-5
CDR3: CASRPDRASQPQHF
DNA: TGTGCCAGCAGACCGGACAGGGCTAGTCAGCCCCAGCATTTT

V: TRBV5-1
size: once
D: TRBD2
J: TRBJ2-1
CDR3: CASSFSGGTLSYNEQFF
DNA: TGCGCCAGCAGCTTTTCGGGAGGGACCCTCTCCTACAATGAGCAGTTCTTC

V: TRBV12-3/TRBV12-4
size: few
D: TRBD1
J: TRBJ2-1
CDR3: CASTRSGTGGLGANQFF
DNA: TGTGCCAGCACCCGTTCGGGGACAGGGGGCTTGGGCGCAAACCAGTTCTTC

V: TRBV12-3/TRBV12-4
size: few
D: TRBD2
J: TRBJ2-7
CDR3: CASSPYGLAGVVEQYF
DNA: TGTGCCAGCAGTCCCTACGGACTAGCGGGGGTCGTCGAGCAGTACTTC

V: TRBV7-2
size: few
D: .
J: TRBJ2-3
CDR3: CASSLGWASDTQYF
DNA: TGTGCCAGCAGCTTAGGCTGGGCTAGCGATACGCAGTATTTT

V: TRBV6-1
size: few
D: TRBD1
J: TRBJ2-5
CDR3: CASSEDRGMETQYF
DNA: TGTGCCAGCAGTGAAGACAGGGGAATGGAGACCCAGTACTTC

V: TRBV11-2
size: many
D: TRBD1
J: TRBJ2-6
CDR3: CASSPGTGKGSGANVLTF
DNA: TGTGCCAGCAGCCCGGGGACAGGGAAGGGTTCTGGGGCCAACGTCCTGACTTTC

V: TRBV20-1
size: .
D: TRBD1
J: TRBJ1-5
CDR3: CSAENDRGNQPQHF
DNA: TGCAGTGCTGAGAATGACAGGGGCAATCAGCCCCAGCATTTT

V: TRBV12-3/TRBV12-4
size: few
D: .
J: TRBJ1-1
CDR3: CASTLVRGEAFF
DNA: TGTGCCAGCACCCTCGTAAGGGGTGAAGCTTTCTTT

V: TRBV7-2
size: .
D: TRBD2
J: TRBJ2-1
CDR3: CASSPRAGGGNEQFF
DNA: TGTGCCAGCAGCCCTAGGGCGGGAGGGGGAAATGAGCAGTTCTTC

V: TRBV18
size: .
D: .
J: TRBJ2-1
CDR3: CASSPESEQFF
DNA: TGTGCCAGCTCACCAGAAAGTGAGCAGTTCTTC

V: TRBV29-1
size: few
D: TRBD2
J: TRBJ2-1
CDR3: CSVVLAGVNEQFF
DNA: TGCAGCGTTGTTCTAGCGGGAGTTAATGAGCAGTTCTTC

V: TRBV20-1
size: few
D: .
J: TRBJ2-7
CDR3: CSAPLGTLGRVYEQYF
DNA: TGCAGTGCCCCCTTAGGGACCCTGGGCAGAGTGTACGAGCAGTACTTC

V: TRBV12-3/TRBV12-4
size: .
D: .
J: TRBJ1-2
CDR3: CASSNGGVYHGYTF
DNA: TGTGCCAGCAGTAATGGTGGGGTTTATCATGGCTACACCTTC

V: TRBV2
size: .
D: .
J: TRBJ2-4
CDR3: CASTTDSSTKNIQYF
DNA: TGTGCCAGCACCACTGACAGTTCAACCAAAAACATTCAGTACTTC

V: TRBV7-9
size: few
D: .
J: TRBJ2-1
CDR3: CASVGGSYNEQFF
DNA: TGTGCCAGCGTCGGGGGCTCCTACAATGAGCAGTTCTTC

V: TRBV7-9
size: few
D: .
J: TRBJ2-1
CDR3: CASSLSRDSLYNEQFF
DNA: TGTGCCAGCAGCTTGTCCCGGGACTCCCTGTACAATGAGCAGTTCTTC

V: TRBV12-3/TRBV12-4
size: .
D: .
J: TRBJ1-2
CDR3: CASSLLGLDSYGYTF
DNA: TGTGCCAGCAGTCTTTTGGGTTTGGACAGCTATGGCTACACCTTC

V: TRBV5-1
size: few
D: .
J: TRBJ2-1
CDR3: CASSLVPPEQFF
DNA: TGCGCCAGCAGCTTGGTCCCACCCGAGCAGTTCTTC

V: TRBV11-2
size: few
D: .
J: TRBJ2-1
CDR3: CASSLSASKDEQFF
DNA: TGTGCCAGCAGCTTATCCGCCTCTAAGGATGAGCAGTTCTTC

V: TRBV27
size: .
D: .
J: TRBJ2-5
CDR3: CASSGSTGRETQYF
DNA: TGTGCCAGCAGTGGGTCAACGGGGCGGGAGACCCAGTACTTC

V: TRBV12-3/TRBV12-4
size: .
D: .
J: TRBJ2-3
CDR3: CASSLERWGGYTDTQYF
DNA: TGTGCCAGCAGTTTAGAAAGATGGGGAGGTTACACAGATACGCAGTATTTT

V: TRBV7-2
size: .
D: .
J: TRBJ1-1
CDR3: CASSIQANTEAFF
DNA: TGTGCCAGCAGCATACAGGCGAACACTGAAGCTTTCTTT

V: TRBV12-3/TRBV12-4
size: .
D: .
J: TRBJ2-7
CDR3: CASRPARGSSYEQYF
DNA: TGTGCCAGCAGACCTGCCCGGGGGAGCTCCTACGAGCAGTACTTC

V: TRBV11-2
size: .
D: .
J: TRBJ2-7
CDR3: CASSGRQALSYEQYF
DNA: TGTGCCAGCAGCGGACGACAGGCCCTCTCCTACGAGCAGTACTTC

V: TRBV2
size: .
D: .
J: TRBJ2-5
CDR3: CASRGGAAPQETQYF
DNA: TGTGCCAGCAGGGGGGGGGCAGCACCCCAAGAGACCCAGTACTTC

V: TRBV7-8
size: .
D: .
J: TRBJ2-7
CDR3: CASSSDLRGFEQYF
DNA: TGTGCCAGCAGCTCGGACCTCCGGGGTTTCGAGCAGTACTTC

V: TRBV7-2
size: few
D: .
J: TRBJ2-3
CDR3: CASRPASTDTQYF
DNA: TGTGCCAGCAGGCCTGCTAGCACAGATACGCAGTATTTT

V: TRBV7-3
size: .
D: .
J: TRBJ2-7
CDR3: CASSLSQTYEQYF
DNA: TGTGCCAGCAGCTTATCCCAAACCTACGAGCAGTACTTC

V: TRBV20-1
size: once
D: .
J: TRBJ2-7
CDR3: CSARVLGRDYEQYF
DNA: TGCAGTGCTAGAGTTTTAGGACGGGACTACGAGCAGTACTTC

V: TRBV7-9
size: .
D: TRBD2
J: TRBJ2-3
CDR3: CASIQTSAYTDTQYF
DNA: TGTGCCAGCATCCAGACTAGCGCCTACACAGATACGCAGTATTTT

V: TRBV7-2
size: few
D: TRBD1
J: TRBJ1-6
CDR3: CASSLEPGGRNSPLHF
DNA: TGTGCCAGCAGCTTAGAGCCAGGGGGCAGGAATTCACCCCTCCACTTT

V: TRBV4-3
size: .
D: .
J: TRBJ2-1
CDR3: CASSQLTEGGNEQFF
DNA: TGCGCCAGCAGCCAGTTAACAGAGGGAGGTAATGAGCAGTTCTTC

V: TRBV5-5
size: .
D: .
J: TRBJ2-7
CDR3: CASGAARLGEQYF
DNA: TGTGCCAGCGGGGCGGCGCGTTTGGGTGAGCAGTACTTC

V: TRBV3-1
size: few
D: .
J: TRBJ2-7
CDR3: CASSQGFRDTSYEQYF
DNA: TGTGCCAGCAGCCAAGGCTTCCGGGACACAAGCTACGAGCAGTACTTC

V: TRBV30
size: few
D: .
J: TRBJ1-6
CDR3: CAWSVQGLENSPLHF
DNA: TGTGCCTGGAGTGTACAGGGCCTCGAGAATTCACCCCTCCACTTT

V: TRBV6-5
size: few
D: .
J: TRBJ2-7
CDR3: CASSYSLVGFYEQYF
DNA: TGTGCCAGCAGTTACAGTCTGGTGGGGTTCTACGAGCAGTACTTC

V: TRBV30
size: .
D: .
J: TRBJ1-2
CDR3: CAWSWLINYGYTF
DNA: TGTGCCTGGAGTTGGCTGATAAACTATGGCTACACCTTC

V: TRBV5-1
size: .
D: .
J: TRBJ2-3
CDR3: CASSFGGVLDTQYF
DNA: TGCGCCAGCAGCTTCGGCGGGGTTCTGGATACGCAGTATTTT

V: TRBV6-2/TRBV6-3
size: once
D: TRBD2
J: TRBJ2-7
CDR3: CASSPPGLALPYEQYF
DNA: TGTGCCAGCAGCCCGCCGGGACTAGCGTTACCCTACGAGCAGTACTTC

V: TRBV3-1
size: .
D: .
J: TRBJ1-1
CDR3: CASSQVENTEAFF
DNA: TGTGCCAGCAGCCAAGTGGAGAACACTGAAGCTTTCTTT

V: TRBV7-3
size: few
D: TRBD2
J: TRBJ2-1
CDR3: CASSWTSGGSYNEQFF
DNA: TGTGCCAGCAGCTGGACTAGCGGGGGATCCTACAATGAGCAGTTCTTC

V: TRBV4-3
size: .
D: TRBD1
J: TRBJ2-1
CDR3: CASSQVDRAPNEQFF
DNA: TGCGCCAGCAGCCAGGTGGACAGGGCGCCCAATGAGCAGTTCTTC

V: TRBV18
size: .
D: .
J: TRBJ2-1
CDR3: CASSPNSGAYNEQFF
DNA: TGTGCCAGCTCACCTAACTCGGGAGCCTACAATGAGCAGTTCTTC

V: TRBV10-3
size: few
D: .
J: TRBJ2-5
CDR3: CAISESRVIQETQYF
DNA: TGTGCCATCAGTGAGTCGAGGGTGATCCAAGAGACCCAGTACTTC

V: TRBV4-3
size: .
D: .
J: TRBJ1-5
CDR3: CASSQDGMGNQPQHF
DNA: TGCGCCAGCAGCCAAGATGGGATGGGCAATCAGCCCCAGCATTTT